This is a list of T cell receptor beta chains from one sample in a study of cytomegalovirus exposure and HLA in healthy donors. The table came from immunoSEQ multiplex PCR; TCRdb's copy has only in-frame clones and leaves some out. Here the sample spans approximately 180,000 clones, 75% to 85% being singletons. Sequencing input: PBMCs. These receptors all come from a woman in her 50s in good health and CMV-seropositive. CDR3s include the opening cysteine and the closing phenylalanine or tryptophan. A D gene is named only where the DNA matches it firmly. For some rows the clone size is stated as once, few or many, or as a class when expanded; others skip it.

>TRBV7-7|.|.|TRBJ2-5
TGTGCTAGCAGCTTCTCCAGGGGTCAAGAGACCCAGTACTTC
CASSFSRGQETQYF
>TRBV6-6|TRBD1|.|TRBJ1-5
TGTGCCAGCAAGGACCGAATAGGACAGGTGAAACAGCCCCAGCATTTT
CASKDRIGQVKQPQHF
>TRBV11-1|TRBD1|.|TRBJ1-1
TGTGCCAGCAGGTTGGGACAGTTGAACACTGAAGCTTTCTTT
CASRLGQLNTEAFF
>TRBV5-6|TRBD2|.|TRBJ2-1
TGTGCCAGCAGCTTGTTTAGCGGGGAGATGTTGAATGAGCAGTTCTTC
CASSLFSGEMLNEQFF
>TRBV19|.|few|TRBJ1-2
TGTGCCAGTAGTTTTCAGGCAGGAGGCTACACCTTC
CASSFQAGGYTF
>TRBV6-1|TRBD1|.|TRBJ2-7
TGTGCCAGCAGTGAATTGGTACAGGGGGCGACTGAGCAGTACTTC
CASSELVQGATEQYF
>TRBV27|.|.|TRBJ2-3
TGTGCCAGCAGACCACGACAGGCTACCACAGATACGCAGTATTTT
CASRPRQATTDTQYF
>TRBV11-3|.|.|TRBJ1-1
TGTGCCAGCAGCTCCGGAGGTTTGGGGAACACTGAAGCTTTCTTT
CASSSGGLGNTEAFF
>TRBV18|TRBD1|.|TRBJ2-5
TGTGCCAGCTCACTTAGGGACAGTAACCAAGAGACCCAGTACTTC
CASSLRDSNQETQYF
>TRBV4-1|.|.|TRBJ2-7
TGCGCCAGCAGCCAAGTCGGTGTACCCTACGAGCAGTACTTC
CASSQVGVPYEQYF
>TRBV29-1|TRBD1|.|TRBJ2-7
TGCAGCGTTGTGACAGGGGAGCCCTACGAGCAGTACTTC
CSVVTGEPYEQYF
>TRBV4-1|TRBD1|.|TRBJ2-1
TGCGCCAGCAGCCACTCTTCCGGGACAGACAATGAGCAGTTCTTC
CASSHSSGTDNEQFF
>TRBV5-1|.|few|TRBJ1-6
TGCGCCAGCAGCTTGGACGGTGGAAACAGGAATTCACCCCTCCACTTT
CASSLDGGNRNSPLHF
>TRBV5-4|TRBD1|.|TRBJ1-3
TGTGCCAGCAGCGTACCAGGGGGCTCTGGAAACACCATATATTTT
CASSVPGGSGNTIYF